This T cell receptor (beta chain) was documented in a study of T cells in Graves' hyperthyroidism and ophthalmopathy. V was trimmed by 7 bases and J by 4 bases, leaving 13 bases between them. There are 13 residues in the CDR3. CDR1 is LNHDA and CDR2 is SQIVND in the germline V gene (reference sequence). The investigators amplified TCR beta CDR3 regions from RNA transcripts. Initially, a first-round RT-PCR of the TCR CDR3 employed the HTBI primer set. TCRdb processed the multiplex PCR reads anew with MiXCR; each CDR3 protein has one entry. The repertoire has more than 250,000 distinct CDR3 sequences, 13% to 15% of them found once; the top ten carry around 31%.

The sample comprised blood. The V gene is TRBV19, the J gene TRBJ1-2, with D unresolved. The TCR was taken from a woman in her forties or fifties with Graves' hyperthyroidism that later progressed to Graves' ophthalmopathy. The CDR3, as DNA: TGTGCCAGTACCATGGGTACTCCCTATGGCTACACCTTC. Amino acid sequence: CASTMGTPYGYTF.